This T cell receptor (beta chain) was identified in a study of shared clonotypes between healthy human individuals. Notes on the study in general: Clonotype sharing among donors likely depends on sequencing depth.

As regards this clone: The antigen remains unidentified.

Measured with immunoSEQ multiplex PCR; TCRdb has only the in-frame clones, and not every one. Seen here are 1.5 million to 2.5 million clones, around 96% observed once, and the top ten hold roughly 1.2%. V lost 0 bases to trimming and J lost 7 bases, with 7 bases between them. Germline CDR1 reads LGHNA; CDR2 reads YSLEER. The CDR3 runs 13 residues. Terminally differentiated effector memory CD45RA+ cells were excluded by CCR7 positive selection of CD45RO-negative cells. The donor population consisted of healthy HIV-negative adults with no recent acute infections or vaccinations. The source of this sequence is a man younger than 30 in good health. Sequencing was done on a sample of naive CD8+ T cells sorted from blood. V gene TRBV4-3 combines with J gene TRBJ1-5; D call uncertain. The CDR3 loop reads CASSQDEGQPQHF. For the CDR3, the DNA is TGCGCCAGCAGCCAAGACGAGGGACAGCCCCAGCATTTT.